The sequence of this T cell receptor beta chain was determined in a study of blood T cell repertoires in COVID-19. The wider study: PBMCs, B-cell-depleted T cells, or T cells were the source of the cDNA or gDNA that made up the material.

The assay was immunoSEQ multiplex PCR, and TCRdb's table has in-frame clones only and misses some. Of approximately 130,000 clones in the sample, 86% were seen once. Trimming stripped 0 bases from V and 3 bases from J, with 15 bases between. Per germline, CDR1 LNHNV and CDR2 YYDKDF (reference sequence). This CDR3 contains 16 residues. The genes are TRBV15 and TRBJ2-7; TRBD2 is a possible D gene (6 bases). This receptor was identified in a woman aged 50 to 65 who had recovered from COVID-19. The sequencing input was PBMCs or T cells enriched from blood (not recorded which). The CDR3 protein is CATSRDLGVGGYEQYF. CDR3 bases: TGTGCCACCAGCAGAGATCTTGGTGTCGGGGGCTACGAGCAGTACTTC. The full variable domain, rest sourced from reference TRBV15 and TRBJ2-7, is DAMVIQNPRYQVTQFGKPVTLSCSQTLNHNVMYWYQQKSSQAPKLLFHYYDKDFNNEADTPDNFQSRRPNTSFCFLDIRSPGLGDTAMYLCATSRDLGVGGYEQYFGPGTRLTVT.